The 6 T cell receptor beta chains in this list originate from one sample, sequenced in a study of cytomegalovirus exposure and HLA in healthy donors. Primers: 60 Vbeta forward and 13 Jbeta reverse. Only in-frame clones appear in the TCRdb table, and some are missing; sequencing was by immunoSEQ multiplex PCR. This sample carries 150,000 to 200,000 clones, around four fifths of them seen once, and the ten largest clones take 9% to 10%. The sample consisted of PBMCs. The receptors derive from a man aged 18 to 29 in good health and CMV-seropositive.

The chain carries TRBV10-3 and TRBJ2-1, with D perhaps matching TRBD1 (6 bases). CDR1 and CDR2 from the germline V gene are ENHRY and SYGVKD. The CDR3 has 12 amino acids. The V end was cut by 6 bases, the J end by 10 bases, with 13 bases between. The CDR3 coding sequence is TGTGCCATCAGCAACAGGGACGCCGAGCAGTTCTTC. This translates into CAISNRDAEQFF.

The chain joins TRBV6-4 to TRBJ2-1; TRBD1 matches at 8 bases. Germline values: CDR1 MRHNA, CDR2 SNTAGT. Trimming removed 4 bases from V and 0 bases from J; junction bases left unmatched: 5. The CDR3 consists of 16 residues. CDR3 residues: CASSGRTGNSYNEQFF. The CDR3 nucleotides are TGTGCCAGCAGTGGACGGACAGGGAACTCCTACAATGAGCAGTTCTTC.

The chain couples TRBV19 to TRBJ1-1; 7 bases agree with TRBD1. Germline trimming cut 3 bases from V and 3 bases from J; bases unmatched to any gene: 7. The CDR3 length is 15 residues. Germline loops: CDR1 LNHDA, CDR2 SQIVND (reference sequence). This chain's CDR3 is CASSMETGWDTEAFF. CDR3 nucleotide sequence: TGTGCCAGTAGTATGGAGACAGGGTGGGACACTGAAGCTTTCTTT.

In its sample, this clone was seen once. Different DNA sequences within this sample yield the same CDR3. The rearrangement joins TRBV5-4 to TRBJ1-2, with a weak D call TRBD1 (5 bases). Germline CDR1 reads SGHNT; CDR2 reads YYREEE (reference sequence). The CDR3 is 16 residues long. V was clipped by 4 bases and J by 2 bases, with 18 bases between them. In DNA form, the CDR3 reads TGTGCCAGCAGCGGCGGGGCCTCAAAAGGGAACTATGGCTACACCTTC. Translated, it gives CASSGGASKGNYGYTF.

The chain links TRBV7-8 to TRBJ2-5, with TRBD2 as a possible D gene (5 bases). CDR1 and CDR2 from the germline V gene are SGHVS and FQNEAQ. V lost 1 base and J lost 4, with 16 bases in between. The CDR3 spans 16 residues. This CDR3 reads CASSLGHGPEGETQYF. The CDR3 nucleotides are TGTGCCAGCAGCTTAGGGCATGGACCTGAGGGAGAGACCCAGTACTTC.

The DNA for the CDR3 is TGTGCCAGCTCACCAGGGAGGTCGGGCACAGATACGCAGTATTTT. Its translation: CASSPGRSGTDTQYF. The chain couples TRBV18 to TRBJ2-3; maybe TRBD2 (6 bases). Trimming removed 2 bases at V and 1 base at J, with 10 bases between. CDR3 length equals 15 residues. The germline V gene encodes CDR1 KGHSH and CDR2 LQKENI.